In this sample, the clone carrying this T cell receptor beta chain turned up a few times. Its cognate antigen is unknown. Between the trimmed V and J ends, which lost 4 bases and 1 base, there was a span of 10 bases. Germline V CDR1 and CDR2: SQVTM, ANQGSEA. The CDR3 loop spans 13 amino acids. The sample belongs to a study of identical twins. Study-level results: Researchers reported excess low generation probability among twin-shared out-of-frame alpha sequences. Out-of-frame beta chain sequences displayed weaker excess sharing between twins. Cord blood beta clonotypes that were abundant carried fewer insertions, and memory repertoires showed no such trend.

TCRdb reanalysed the 5' RACE reads using MiXCR and keeps one entry per CDR3 protein. The sample contains approximately 240,000 distinct CDR3 sequences, 11% to 15% of which appear only once. This receptor was identified in a woman aged 18 to 35 in good health. The sample comprised memory (CD45RO+) T cells sorted from blood. This rearrangement joins TRBV29-1 to TRBJ1-2; D gene unclear. The CDR3 region is CSVVTVGNYGYTF. In DNA, the CDR3 is TGCAGCGTTGTAACAGTCGGTAACTATGGCTACACCTTC.